This T cell receptor (beta chain) was sequenced for a study of cytomegalovirus exposure and HLA in healthy donors. Study background: There were some 380 genotyped donors. Of these, about 86% fell in the genetic ancestry cluster associated with self-reported Caucasian donors.

This clone occurred once. Its antigen is as yet unknown. Relative to the germline gene, one junction end is altered; a read error may explain this. CDR1 SSHAT and CDR2 FNYEAQ come from the germline V gene (reference sequence). The CDR3 spans 13 residues. PCR was performed using 60 Vbeta and 13 Jbeta primers. Sequencing was performed with immunoSEQ multiplex PCR; in TCRdb, only in-frame clones are kept and a portion is missing. This sample yields 150,000 or so clones, of which around three quarters are seen a single time; 0.9% to 1.1% belongs to the top ten. Notes on the study in general: Despite most TCR sequences being rare, some public TCRs occurred in many donors.

This chain connects TRBV7-7 to TRBJ1-1; no clear D. Sequencing used PBMCs. The source is a woman aged 40 to 50 in good health and CMV-seronegative. CDR3 coding DNA: TGTGCTAGCAGCCCCGCCGGAGGAGCTGAAGCTTTCTTT. Protein product: CASSPAGGAEAFF.